The rows below give T cell receptor beta chains drawn from one sample of a study of cytomegalovirus exposure and HLA in healthy donors. Libraries were prepared by immunoSEQ multiplex PCR; TCRdb keeps only in-frame clonotypes and omits some of them. Of 200,000 or so clones in the sample, 70% to 90% were seen once. Specimen: PBMCs. These TCRs come from a woman aged 18-29 years in good health and CMV-seronegative. The CDR3 runs from the conserved cysteine through the conserved F or W. Each record gives: clone size, V gene, J gene, D gene, CDR3 protein, CDR3 DNA. D genes are given only for firm matches. For some rows the clone size is stated as once, few or many, or as a class when expanded; others skip it.

abundance: .; v_gene: TRBV7-9; j_gene: TRBJ1-3; d_gene: .; CDR3aa: CASSFTAQVSGNTIYF; CDR3nt: TGTGCCAGCAGCTTTACGGCACAGGTCTCTGGAAACACCATATATTTT
abundance: few; v_gene: TRBV11-3; j_gene: TRBJ1-2; d_gene: .; CDR3aa: CASSLSQSYGYTF; CDR3nt: TGTGCCAGCAGCTTATCACAATCCTATGGCTACACCTTC
abundance: .; v_gene: TRBV5-6; j_gene: TRBJ1-1; d_gene: .; CDR3aa: CASSPDGGTEAFF; CDR3nt: TGTGCCAGCAGCCCCGATGGAGGCACTGAAGCTTTCTTT
abundance: .; v_gene: TRBV6-5; j_gene: TRBJ1-2; d_gene: TRBD1; CDR3aa: CASSYSDRVSHGYTF; CDR3nt: TGTGCCAGCAGTTACTCCGACAGGGTTTCTCATGGCTACACCTTC
abundance: .; v_gene: TRBV28; j_gene: TRBJ1-2; d_gene: TRBD1; CDR3aa: CASSKGQGHYGYTF; CDR3nt: TGTGCCAGCAGTAAGGGACAGGGGCACTATGGCTACACCTTC
abundance: .; v_gene: TRBV7-8; j_gene: TRBJ2-7; d_gene: .; CDR3aa: CASSLPASAHYEQYF; CDR3nt: TGTGCCAGCAGCTTACCGGCTAGCGCTCACTACGAGCAGTACTTC
abundance: .; v_gene: TRBV6-6; j_gene: TRBJ1-1; d_gene: TRBD1; CDR3aa: CASSSTGGNTEAFF; CDR3nt: TGTGCCAGCAGCAGCACAGGGGGGAACACTGAAGCTTTCTTT
abundance: .; v_gene: TRBV28; j_gene: TRBJ2-5; d_gene: TRBD1; CDR3aa: CASSLGKTGGYSETQYF; CDR3nt: TGTGCCAGCAGTTTGGGGAAGACAGGGGGCTATTCAGAGACCCAGTACTTC
abundance: .; v_gene: TRBV6-5; j_gene: TRBJ1-4; d_gene: .; CDR3aa: CASSSGGENEKLFF; CDR3nt: TGTGCCAGCAGTTCAGGAGGCGAGAATGAAAAACTGTTTTTT
abundance: .; v_gene: TRBV11-2; j_gene: TRBJ2-7; d_gene: .; CDR3aa: CASSLDYAGNRVYEQYF; CDR3nt: TGTGCCAGCAGCTTAGATTACGCGGGCAACAGGGTCTACGAGCAGTACTTC